The clone carrying this T cell receptor (beta chain) has just a few counts. Its antigen is still unknown. This sample's time point: late sampling 161 to 241 days after vaccination in a few convalescent patients. As to treatment: approximately 10-day PBMC culture with coronavirus spike peptide pools or control peptides (ViraFEST assay). The Oncomine TCR Beta short-read assay was applied to DNA of cultured CD4+ T cells. Each CDR3 protein is one row after TCRdb ran MiXCR on the PCR reads. The sample contains 25,000 or so distinct CDR3 sequences, roughly 38% of which appear only once. This entry belongs to a study of vaccination and CD4 T cells after COVID-19. Germline lookup yields CDR1 MRHNA and CDR2 SNTAGT. The CDR3 covers 14 residues. Trimming left V 2 bases short and J 5 bases short, with 11 bases between.

The receptor was isolated from a human donor who had recovered from COVID-19. Sequencing used CD4+ T cells from blood, cultured in vitro, obtained about 7 months after SARS-CoV-2 vaccination. The chain combines TRBV6-4 with TRBJ2-3; D unclear. CDR3 DNA sequence: TGTGCCAGCAGTGACCCCACTCGTGGAGATACGCAGTATTTT. Translation gives CASSDPTRGDTQYF.